This T cell receptor beta chain was recovered during a study of CD8 T cells in ankylosing spondylitis. Study-wide findings and caveats: Matched synovial fluid from ankylosing spondylitis patients was reported to be enriched for disease-linked clones. Clones linked to disease, bearing a CD8+ phenotype, were relatively rare in peripheral blood. One TCR beta motif, made up of eight or nine highly homologous variants, appeared characteristic of ankylosing spondylitis blood. In synovial fluid and blood from reactive arthritis, some motif variants were previously reported.

As for this clonotype: The target antigen is unknown.

Quantitative molecular-barcoded 5'-RACE generated the TCR beta libraries. One entry per CDR3 protein, called by TCRdb with MiXCR from the 5' RACE reads. The sample contains about 540,000 distinct CDR3 sequences, approximately 12% of which appear only once. Germline trimming cut 1 base from V and 5 bases from J; bases unmatched to any gene: 7. This CDR3 is 14 amino acids long. Germline values: CDR1 GTSNPN, CDR2 SVGIG (reference sequence). The TCR sequence derives from a male donor with ankylosing spondylitis. The chain recombines TRBV30 with TRBJ1-1; TRBD1 matches 7 bases. The sequenced sample consisted of blood, either unsorted or a sorted T cell fraction (not recorded which). The CDR3: CAWSAKGARTEAFF. CDR3 nucleotides: TGTGCCTGGAGTGCCAAGGGGGCTCGGACTGAAGCTTTCTTT. Combining the CDR3 with reference TRBV30 and TRBJ1-1 gives the whole variable domain SQTIHQWPATLVQPVGSPLSLECTVEGTSNPNLYWYRQAAGRGLQLLFYSVGIGQISSEVPQNLSASRPQDRQFILSSKKLLLSDSGFYLCAWSAKGARTEAFFGQGTRLTVV.